These 32 T cell receptor beta chains originate from one sample sequenced in a study of blood T cells in healthy people across ages. For the second PCR, which ran for 7 to 11 cycles, a sample-barcoded 5' primer and a J-beta primer mix were used. TCRdb called the 5' RACE reads again in MiXCR, with one record for every CDR3 protein. Among roughly 1.5 million distinct CDR3 sequences listed, about 45% were seen once. The source material was blood. The receptors derive from a woman aged 18-29 years in good health.

This clonotype came up a few times. The J gene is TRBJ2-1, the V gene TRBV24-1; 9 positions agree with TRBD2. CDR3 size: 17 residues. Germline V CDR1 and CDR2: KGHDR, SFDVKD. Unmatched junction bases numbered 11, after V lost 5 bases and J lost 4 bases. In DNA form, the CDR3 reads TGTGCCACCAGTGTAGCGGGAGTAGGAACATGGTACAATGAGCAGTTCTTC. It specifies CATSVAGVGTWYNEQFF.

This clonotype was detected only a few times. The V gene is TRBV2, the J gene TRBJ2-5; D uncertain. The J call is uncertain, as TRBJ2-7 better fits the DNA end. The germline CDR1 and CDR2 sequences are SNHLY and FYNNEI. The CDR3 spans 9 residues. In DNA form, the CDR3 reads TGTGCCAGCAGCGGCGAGCAGTACTTC. Residues: CASSGEQYF.

The chain is built from TRBV29-1 and TRBJ1-2; D ambiguous. The CDR3 has 12 residues. The V end was cut by 2 bases, the J end by 5 bases, with 9 bases between. The germline V gene encodes CDR1 SQVTM and CDR2 ANQGSEA. CDR3 sequence reads: CSVERTEYGYTF. The CDR3 DNA sequence: TGCAGCGTTGAACGGACGGAATATGGCTACACCTTC.

The rearrangement uses TRBV3-1 and TRBJ2-4; TRBD2 matches 7 bases. Germline assignment: CDR1 LGHDT and CDR2 YNNKEL (reference sequence). The CDR3 sequence is 15 residues long. After removal of 4 bases from V and 4 bases from J, the junction contained 7 bases not matched to a gene. The CDR3 region is CASSPPASGKNIQYF. CDR3 coding DNA: TGTGCCAGCAGCCCCCCGGCTAGCGGAAAAAACATTCAGTACTTC.

Only a few counts were recorded for this clonotype. V and J are TRBV10-3 and TRBJ2-5; tentative D call: TRBD1 (5 bases). CDR1 and CDR2 (germline): ENHRY, SYGVKD. Deletions cut 5 bases from V and 11 bases from J, with 15 bases between. This CDR3 has 12 residues. The CDR3 DNA is TGTGCCATCAGTACAGGTCTTCAGGAGCAGTACTTC. The encoded protein is CAISTGLQEQYF.

The J gene is TRBJ2-1, the V gene TRBV7-9; TRBD2 is a possible D gene (7 bases). Trimming left V 3 bases short and J 7 bases short, with 13 bases between. The CDR3 runs 14 residues. The V gene's germline CDR1 is SEHNR and CDR2 FQNEAQ (reference sequence). The CDR3 bases are TGTGCCAGCAGCTTCGCAGGGGACTATAATGAGCAGTTCTTC. This sequence encodes CASSFAGDYNEQFF.

The rearrangement links TRBV6-2 or TRBV6-3 to TRBJ2-1, with 10 bases fitting TRBD2. Germline V lookup: CDR1 MNHEY, CDR2 SVGEGT. This CDR3 is built from 18 residues. Losses at the gene ends were 9 bases for V and 0 bases for J; bases not matched to a gene: 14. CDR3 bases: TGTGCCAGTAGGTACAAGGGACTAGCGTCAAGCTCCTACAATGAGCAGTTCTTC. This codes for CASRYKGLASSSYNEQFF.

This chain connects TRBV14 to TRBJ2-1; maybe TRBD2 (6 bases). The assigned J gene may be wrong: the sequence end matches TRBJ2-7 better. This CDR3 has 18 amino acids. Germline CDR1 is SGHDN and CDR2 is FVKESK. The CDR3 coding sequence is TGTGCCAGCAGCCAAGATCTGCTCCTAGCGTGGCCCTACAATGAGCAGTACTTC. It translates to CASSQDLLLAWPYNEQYF.

This clonotype has a handful of counts. V usage is TRBV7-2 and J usage is TRBJ2-7; a possible D gene is TRBD2 (6 bases). Trimming removed 5 bases at V and 7 bases at J, with 18 bases between. The CDR3 is made up of 14 amino acids. CDR1 and CDR2 (germline): SGHTA, FQGNSA. The CDR3 protein is CASSHGRGNREQYF. CDR3 nucleotides: TGTGCCAGCAGCCACGGGCGCGGGAACCGGGAGCAGTACTTC.

This clonotype was found a few times. The J gene is TRBJ1-1, the V gene TRBV6-5, with D possibly matching TRBD1 (6 bases). The V end was cut by 5 bases, the J end by 0 bases, with 13 bases between. Germline CDR1 MNHEY, CDR2 SVGAGI. The CDR3 sequence is 15 residues long. CDR3 sequence (DNA): TGTGCCAGCAGTACCCCGGGACAAATGAACACTGAAGCTTTCTTT. Its protein is CASSTPGQMNTEAFF.

The chain uses TRBV12-3 or TRBV12-4 and TRBJ1-2; D possibly corresponds to TRBD1 (6 bases). V gave up 6 bases and J gave up 4 bases, with 15 bases separating them. The CDR3 contains 14 residues. CDR3 protein: CASSLTTGGYGYTF. Here the CDR3 DNA reads TGTGCCAGCAGCCTAACGACAGGAGGCTATGGCTACACCTTC.

This clonotype has only a few counts. This sequence joins TRBV6-1 and TRBJ2-6; tentatively, D is TRBD1 (6 bases). The CDR3 sequence is 17 residues long. Germline-derived CDR1 and CDR2 are MNHNS and SASEGT. Trimming shortened V by 5 bases and J by 0 bases, and 14 bases separated the two germline ends. The CDR3 region has the DNA TGTGCCAGCAGTATGTACAGGGTTTCCTCTGGGGCCAACGTCCTGACTTTC. It codes for CASSMYRVSSGANVLTF.

The chain uses TRBV27 and TRBJ2-1; the match to TRBD2 covers 8 bases. CDR3 length: 18 residues. In germline, CDR1 is MNHEY, CDR2 SMNVEV (reference sequence). The trim removed 2 bases at V and 4 bases at J, leaving 13 bases unmatched. CDR3 in amino acids: CASSLDPPTSALYNEQFF. The CDR3 DNA reads as TGTGCCAGCAGTTTAGACCCTCCGACTAGCGCCTTGTACAATGAGCAGTTCTTC.

The chain combines TRBV20-1 with TRBJ1-1; TRBD1 aligns across 7 bases. V trimming: 5 bases; J trimming: 2 bases; junction bases outside the gene matches: 8. CDR1 and CDR2 (germline): DFQATT, SNEGSKA (reference sequence). This CDR3 is 14 amino acids long. In nucleotides, the CDR3 is TGCAGTGCTCCAAGACAGGGTCGAAACACTGAAGCTTTCTTT. Translation: CSAPRQGRNTEAFF.

The V and J genes are TRBV27 and TRBJ2-7; tentative D call: TRBD2 (5 bases). Germline lookup yields CDR1 MNHEY and CDR2 SMNVEV (reference sequence). The ends were cut back, 5 bases at V and 0 bases at J, with 17 bases in the middle. The CDR3 runs to 16 residues. CDR3 in amino acids: CASSPGLQKVSYEQYF. CDR3 DNA: TGTGCCAGCAGTCCCGGACTGCAGAAAGTCTCCTACGAGCAGTACTTC.

This clonotype was observed at least ten times. This rearrangement joins TRBV6-1 to TRBJ2-5, with a possible D match to TRBD2 (5 bases). Germline-derived CDR1 and CDR2 are MNHNS and SASEGT. The CDR3 runs 13 residues. V was pared by 1 base and J by 4 bases, with 7 bases between. This chain's CDR3 is CASSEGGRETQYF. Here the CDR3 DNA reads TGTGCCAGCAGTGAAGGAGGGCGAGAGACCCAGTACTTC.

This clonotype has a single count. The rearrangement joins TRBV7-9 to TRBJ2-4; 10 positions agree with TRBD2. The CDR3 sequence is 15 residues long. The V and J ends lost 2 bases and 6 bases, in that order; junction bases with no gene match: 4. Germline CDR1 SEHNR, CDR2 FQNEAQ (reference sequence). The CDR3 spells CASSLLAGDRNIQYF. The CDR3 coding sequence is TGTGCCAGCAGCTTACTAGCGGGAGACAGAAACATTCAGTACTTC.

In this sample, this clonotype turned up a few times. This chain joins TRBV6-2 or TRBV6-3 and TRBJ1-5; TRBD1 matches 7 bases. CDR1 and CDR2 from the germline V gene are MNHEY and SVGEGT. With V trimmed by 3 bases and J by 1 base, 6 bases remained unmatched. The CDR3 runs to 16 residues. CDR3 protein: CASSYREGQSNQPQHF. The CDR3 DNA is TGTGCCAGCAGTTATCGAGAGGGACAGAGCAATCAGCCCCAGCATTTT.

The CDR3 region has the DNA TGCGCCAGCAGCCGCGACAGGGGGCGTCTAAGAAACATTCAGTACTTC. It encodes CASSRDRGRLRNIQYF. The gene calls are TRBV5-1 and TRBJ2-4; 10 bases line up with TRBD1. Losses at the gene ends were 4 bases for V and 6 bases for J; bases not matched to a gene: 10. CDR3 size: 16 residues. The germline CDR1 and CDR2 sequences are SGHRS and YFSETQ.

The V and J genes are TRBV12-3 or TRBV12-4 and TRBJ1-1; a possible D gene is TRBD1 (5 bases). V was clipped by 7 bases and J by 7 bases, with 13 bases between them. The CDR3 has 12 residues. CDR3 bases: TGTGCCAGCACCCCCCGGAGGGGTGAAGCTTTCTTT. This encodes CASTPRRGEAFF.

J is TRBJ1-5 and V is TRBV21-1; the table assigns TRBD1, which was not confirmed against the DNA. TRBV21-1 is termed a pseudogene. CDR3 length: 16 amino acids. Here the CDR3 reads CASIIETHRGLQPQHF. CDR3 bases: TGTGCCAGCATTATCGAAACCCACAGGGGGCTTCAGCCCCAGCATTTT.

This clonotype was observed a few times. V usage is TRBV14 and J usage is TRBJ2-7; D ambiguous. Trimming cost V 0 bases and J 3 bases, with 6 bases left between them. This CDR3 has 13 residues. Germline-derived CDR1 and CDR2 are SGHDN and FVKESK. CDR3 DNA: TGTGCCAGCAGCCAAGATATTCTCTACGAGCAGTACTTC. Translating it yields CASSQDILYEQYF.

This chain uses TRBV30 with TRBJ2-5, with 9 nucleotides matching TRBD2. J lost 5 bases, V lost 4 bases, and 5 bases had no gene match. This CDR3 is 13 amino acids long. Germline-derived CDR1 and CDR2 are GTSNPN and SVGIG (reference sequence). CDR3 protein: CAWNIAGVETQYF. CDR3 DNA sequence: TGTGCCTGGAATATAGCGGGGGTGGAGACCCAGTACTTC.

Notes on this clonotype: This may be a read error, as it is one base from a much larger clone. The genes are TRBV6-5 and TRBJ2-1; D might be TRBD1 (6 bases). The CDR3 consists of 13 residues. CDR1 is MNHEY, CDR2 SVGAGI, per germline. V lost 6 bases to trimming and J lost 10 bases, with 16 bases between them. CDR3 loop: CASSRDTSYEQFF. Here the CDR3 DNA reads TGTGCCAGCAGCCGGGACACCTCCTACGAGCAGTTCTTC.

The chain couples TRBV10-3 to TRBJ2-3, with 7 bases matching TRBD2. The germline gives CDR1 ENHRY, CDR2 SYGVKD. The CDR3 is 15 residues long. After removal of 0 bases from V and 3 bases from J, the junction contained 3 bases not matched to a gene. CDR3 amino acids: CAISESQAGTDTQYF. The DNA of the CDR3 is TGTGCCATCAGTGAGTCGCAAGCGGGGACAGATACGCAGTATTTT.

This clonotype occurred a few times. This chain links TRBV20-1 with TRBJ2-1; possibly TRBD1 for D (5 bases). CDR3 length: 14 amino acids. Germline loops: CDR1 DFQATT, CDR2 SNEGSKA (reference sequence). With 6 bases removed from V and 6 bases from J, the gap between germline ends came to 18 bases. As DNA, the CDR3 is TGCAGTGCAACCCTGGGGCGGCTCCCCAATGAGCAGTTCTTC. The encoded protein is CSATLGRLPNEQFF.

This clonotype came up a few times. The J gene is TRBJ1-5, the V gene TRBV12-5, with a tentative D call TRBD1 (5 bases). Germline loops: CDR1 LGHNT, CDR2 FRNRAP. CDR3 size: 13 residues. With 5 bases removed from V and 2 bases from J, the gap between germline ends came to 7 bases. CDR3 sequence: CASGVTGNQPQHF. CDR3 nucleotide sequence: TGTGCTAGTGGTGTGACAGGCAATCAGCCCCAGCATTTT.

This rearrangement joins TRBV6-2 or TRBV6-3 to TRBJ2-7; 8 nucleotides match TRBD2. Germline values: CDR1 MNHEY, CDR2 SVGEGT. V trimming: 6 bases; J trimming: 3 bases; junction bases outside the gene matches: 7. The CDR3 loop spans 14 amino acids. The CDR3 is CASRKRAGVYEQYF. The DNA for the CDR3 is TGTGCCAGCAGAAAGCGAGCGGGGGTCTACGAGCAGTACTTC.

J is TRBJ2-1 and V is TRBV15; TRBD2 matches at 8 bases. CDR3 length: 16 amino acids. J lost 7 bases, V lost 3 bases, and 11 bases had no gene match. Germline V CDR1 and CDR2: LNHNV, YYDKDF (reference sequence). CDR3 nucleotide sequence: TGTGCCACCAGCAGCGAAGAGCGGGGGTTGTTGAATGAGCAGTTCTTC. Its protein product is CATSSEERGLLNEQFF.

V usage is TRBV9 and J usage is TRBJ2-1; a possible D gene is TRBD1 (6 bases). The CDR3 length is 14 residues. V lost 3 bases to trimming and J lost 6 bases, with 13 bases between them. Germline CDR1 is SGDLS and CDR2 is YYNGEE. The DNA for the CDR3 is TGTGCCAGCAGCGCCCGGACAGTAGGCAATGAGCAGTTCTTC. Protein sequence: CASSARTVGNEQFF.

V is TRBV5-1 and J is TRBJ2-3; 9 bases map to TRBD2. Germline assignment: CDR1 SGHRS and CDR2 YFSETQ. CDR3 length: 16 residues. Trimming took 0 bases from V and 5 from J; bases not matched to a gene: 7. CDR3 sequence (DNA): TGCGCCAGCAGCTTGGACGCGGGGGGGCGGAGAGATACGCAGTATTTT. It encodes CASSLDAGGRRDTQYF.

This clonotype was counted a few times. This sequence joins TRBV20-1 and TRBJ2-5; D may be TRBD2 (5 bases). V was trimmed by 3 bases and J by 5 bases, leaving 7 bases between them. The germline CDR1 and CDR2 sequences are DFQATT and SNEGSKA (reference sequence). This CDR3 contains 11 residues. Here the CDR3 DNA reads TGCAGTGCTAGCGGGAAGGAGACCCAGTACTTC. Amino acids: CSASGKETQYF.